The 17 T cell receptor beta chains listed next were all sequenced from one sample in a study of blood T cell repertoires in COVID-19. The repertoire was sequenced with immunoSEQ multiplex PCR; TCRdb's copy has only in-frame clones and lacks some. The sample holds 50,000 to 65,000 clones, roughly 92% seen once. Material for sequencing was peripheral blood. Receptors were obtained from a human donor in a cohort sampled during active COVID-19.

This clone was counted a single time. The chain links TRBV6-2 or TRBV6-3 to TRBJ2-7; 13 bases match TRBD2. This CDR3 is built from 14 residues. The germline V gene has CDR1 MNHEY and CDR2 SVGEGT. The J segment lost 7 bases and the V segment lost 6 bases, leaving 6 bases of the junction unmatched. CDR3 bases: TGTGCCAGCAGATACGGGACTAGCGGGGCGGAGCAGTACTTC. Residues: CASRYGTSGAEQYF.

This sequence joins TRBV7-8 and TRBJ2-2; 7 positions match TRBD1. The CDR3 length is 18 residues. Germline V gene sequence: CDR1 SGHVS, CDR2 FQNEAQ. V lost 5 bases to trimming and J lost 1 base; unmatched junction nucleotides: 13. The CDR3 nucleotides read TGTGCCAGCAGCCGTAACCCCGGGACAGATAAGAACACCGGGGAGCTGTTTTTT. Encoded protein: CASSRNPGTDKNTGELFF.

CDR3 protein: CAIRTGGGNEQFF. The CDR3 DNA reads as TGTGCCATCAGGACGGGAGGCGGCAATGAGCAGTTCTTC. This chain links TRBV10-3 with TRBJ2-1; 7 bases agree with TRBD2. Germline CDR1 and CDR2: ENHRY and SYGVKD. Germline trimming cut 6 bases from V and 6 bases from J; bases unmatched to any gene: 5. CDR3 length: 13 amino acids.

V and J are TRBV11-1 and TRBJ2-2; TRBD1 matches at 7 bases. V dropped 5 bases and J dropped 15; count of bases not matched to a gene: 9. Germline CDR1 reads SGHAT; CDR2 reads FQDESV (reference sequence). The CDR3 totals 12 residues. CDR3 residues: CASSLNRQGVFF. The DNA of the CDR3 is TGTGCCAGCAGCCTCAATCGACAGGGAGTGTTTTTT.

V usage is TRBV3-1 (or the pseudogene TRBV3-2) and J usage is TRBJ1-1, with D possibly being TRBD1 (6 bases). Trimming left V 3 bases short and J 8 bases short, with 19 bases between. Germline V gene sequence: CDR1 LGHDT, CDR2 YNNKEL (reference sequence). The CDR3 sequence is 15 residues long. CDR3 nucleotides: TGTGCCAGCAGCCACGCGGGGGCGGAGGGCGCCGAAGCTTTCTTT. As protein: CASSHAGAEGAEAFF.

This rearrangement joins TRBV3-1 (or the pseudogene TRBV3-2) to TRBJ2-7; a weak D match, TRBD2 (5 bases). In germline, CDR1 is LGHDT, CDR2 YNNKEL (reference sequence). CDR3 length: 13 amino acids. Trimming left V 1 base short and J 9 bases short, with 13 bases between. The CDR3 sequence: CASSQAYSSAQYF. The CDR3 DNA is TGTGCCAGCAGCCAAGCCTACAGTAGCGCGCAGTACTTC.

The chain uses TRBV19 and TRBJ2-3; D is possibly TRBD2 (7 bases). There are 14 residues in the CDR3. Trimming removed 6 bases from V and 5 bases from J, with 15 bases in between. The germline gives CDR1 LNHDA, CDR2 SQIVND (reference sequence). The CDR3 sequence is CASREGGAGDTQYF. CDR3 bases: TGTGCCAGTAGGGAGGGGGGGGCCGGAGATACGCAGTATTTT.

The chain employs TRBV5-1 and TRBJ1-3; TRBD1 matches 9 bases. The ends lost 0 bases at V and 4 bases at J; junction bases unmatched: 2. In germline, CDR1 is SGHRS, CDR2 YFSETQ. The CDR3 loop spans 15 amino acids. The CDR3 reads CASSLGGQGGNTIYF. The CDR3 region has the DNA TGCGCCAGCAGCTTGGGGGGACAGGGAGGAAACACCATATATTTT.

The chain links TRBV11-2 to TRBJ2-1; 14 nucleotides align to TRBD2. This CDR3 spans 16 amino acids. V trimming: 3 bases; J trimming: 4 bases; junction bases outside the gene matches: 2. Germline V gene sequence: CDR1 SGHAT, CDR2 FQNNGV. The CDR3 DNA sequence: TGTGCCAGCAGCTTGACTAGCGGGGGGGGATACAATGAGCAGTTCTTC. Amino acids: CASSLTSGGGYNEQFF.

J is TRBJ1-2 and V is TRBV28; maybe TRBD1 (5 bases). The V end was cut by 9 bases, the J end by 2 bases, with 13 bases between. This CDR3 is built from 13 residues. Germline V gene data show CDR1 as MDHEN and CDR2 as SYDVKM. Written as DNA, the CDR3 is TGTGCCAGTTTCTCGACAGCGAACTATGGCTACACCTTC. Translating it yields CASFSTANYGYTF.

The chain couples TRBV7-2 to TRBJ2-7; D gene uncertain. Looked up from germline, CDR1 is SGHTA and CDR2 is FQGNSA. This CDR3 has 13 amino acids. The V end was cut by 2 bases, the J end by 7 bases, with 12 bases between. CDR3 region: CASSLSQTREQYF. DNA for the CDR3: TGTGCCAGCAGCTTATCGCAAACGAGGGAGCAGTACTTC.

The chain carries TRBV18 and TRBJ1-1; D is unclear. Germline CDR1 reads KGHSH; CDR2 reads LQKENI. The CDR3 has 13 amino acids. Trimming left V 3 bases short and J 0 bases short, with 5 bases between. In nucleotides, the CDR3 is TGTGCCAGCTCACCCCAGATGAACACTGAAGCTTTCTTT. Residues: CASSPQMNTEAFF. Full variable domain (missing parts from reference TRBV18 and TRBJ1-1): NAGVMQNPRHLVRRRGQEARLRCSPMKGHSHVYWYRQLPEEGLKFMVYLQKENIIDESGMPKERFSAEFPKEGPSILRIQQVVRGDSAAYFCASSPQMNTEAFFGQGTRLTVV.

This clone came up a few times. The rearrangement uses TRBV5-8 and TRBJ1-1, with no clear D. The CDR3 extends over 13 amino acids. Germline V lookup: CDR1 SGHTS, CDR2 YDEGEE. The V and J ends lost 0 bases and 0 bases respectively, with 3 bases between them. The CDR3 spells CASSLDMNTEAFF. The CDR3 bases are TGTGCCAGCAGCTTGGACATGAACACTGAAGCTTTCTTT.

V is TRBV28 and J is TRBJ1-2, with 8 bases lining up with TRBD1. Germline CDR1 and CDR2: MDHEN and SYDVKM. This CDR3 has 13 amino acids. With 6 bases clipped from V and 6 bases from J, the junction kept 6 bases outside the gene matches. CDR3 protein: CASRRQGTNGYTF. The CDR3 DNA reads TGTGCCAGCAGGAGACAGGGGACAAATGGCTACACCTTC.

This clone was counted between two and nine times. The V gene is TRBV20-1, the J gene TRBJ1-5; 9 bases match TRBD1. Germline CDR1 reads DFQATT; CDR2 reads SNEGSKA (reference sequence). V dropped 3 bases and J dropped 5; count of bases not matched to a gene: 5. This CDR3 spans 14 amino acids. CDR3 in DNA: TGCAGTGCTAGTCCGGGACAGGGCCATCAGCCCCAGCATTTT. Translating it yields CSASPGQGHQPQHF.

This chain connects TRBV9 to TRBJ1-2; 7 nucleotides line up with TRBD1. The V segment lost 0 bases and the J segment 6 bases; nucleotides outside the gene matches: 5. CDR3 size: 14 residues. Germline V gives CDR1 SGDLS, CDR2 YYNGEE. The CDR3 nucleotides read TGTGCCAGCAGCGTAGCGTCAGGGGGAAATGGCTACACCTTC. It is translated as CASSVASGGNGYTF. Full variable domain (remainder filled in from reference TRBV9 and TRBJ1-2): DSGVTQTPKHLITATGQRVTLRCSPRSGDLSVYWYQQSLDQGLQFLIQYYNGEERAKGNILERFSAQQFPDLHSELNLSSLELGDSALYFCASSVASGGNGYTFGSGTRLTVV.

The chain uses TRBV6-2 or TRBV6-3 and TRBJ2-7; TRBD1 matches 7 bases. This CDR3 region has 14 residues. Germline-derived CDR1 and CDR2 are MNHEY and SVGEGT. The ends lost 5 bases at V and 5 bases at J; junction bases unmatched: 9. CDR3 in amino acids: CASSDTGTAHEQYF. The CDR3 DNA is TGTGCCAGCAGTGATACCGGGACAGCTCACGAGCAGTACTTC.